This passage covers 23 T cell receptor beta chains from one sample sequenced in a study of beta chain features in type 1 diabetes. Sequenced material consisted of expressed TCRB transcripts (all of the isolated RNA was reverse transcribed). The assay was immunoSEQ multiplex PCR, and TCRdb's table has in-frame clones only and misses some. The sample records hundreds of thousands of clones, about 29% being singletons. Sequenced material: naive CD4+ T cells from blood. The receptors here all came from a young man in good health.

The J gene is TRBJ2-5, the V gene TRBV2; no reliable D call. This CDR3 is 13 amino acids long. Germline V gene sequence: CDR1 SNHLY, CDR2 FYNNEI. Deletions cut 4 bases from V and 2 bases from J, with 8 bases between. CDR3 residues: CASSGIDQETQYF. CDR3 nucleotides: TGTGCCAGCAGTGGGATAGATCAAGAGACCCAGTACTTC.

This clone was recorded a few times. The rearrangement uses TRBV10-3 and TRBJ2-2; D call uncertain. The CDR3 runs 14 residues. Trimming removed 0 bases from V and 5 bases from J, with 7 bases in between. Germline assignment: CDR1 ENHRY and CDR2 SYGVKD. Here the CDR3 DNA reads TGTGCCATCAGTGAGTCGACAAGGACCGGGGAGCTGTTTTTT. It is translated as CAISESTRTGELFF.

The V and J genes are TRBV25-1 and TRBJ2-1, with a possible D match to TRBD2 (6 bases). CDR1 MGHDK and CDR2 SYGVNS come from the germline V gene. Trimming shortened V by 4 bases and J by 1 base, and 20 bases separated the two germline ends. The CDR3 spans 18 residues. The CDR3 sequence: CASSGLRRGRASYNEQFF. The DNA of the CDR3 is TGTGCCAGCAGTGGCCTGAGGCGGGGTAGGGCGTCCTACAATGAGCAGTTCTTC.

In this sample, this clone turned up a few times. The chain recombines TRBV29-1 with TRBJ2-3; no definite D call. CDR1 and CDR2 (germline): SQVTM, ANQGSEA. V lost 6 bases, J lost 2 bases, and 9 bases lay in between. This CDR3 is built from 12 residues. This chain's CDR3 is CSVRPDTDTQYF. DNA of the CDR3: TGCAGCGTCCGGCCGGACACAGATACGCAGTATTTT.

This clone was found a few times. DNA of the CDR3: TGTGCCTGGGGTATAGCGGGAGGGCGAGATACGCAGTATTTT. It translates to CAWGIAGGRDTQYF. The rearrangement uses TRBV30 and TRBJ2-3, with 11 bases fitting TRBD2. The J segment lost 5 bases and the V segment lost 5 bases, leaving 6 bases of the junction unmatched. Germline lookup yields CDR1 GTSNPN and CDR2 SVGIG (reference sequence). There are 14 residues in the CDR3. The whole variable domain, filled in from reference TRBV30 and TRBJ2-3, reads SQTIHQWPATLVQPVGSPLSLECTVEGTSNPNLYWYRQAAGRGLQLLFYSVGIGQISSEVPQNLSASRPQDRQFILSSKKLLLSDSGFYLCAWGIAGGRDTQYFGPGTRLTVL.

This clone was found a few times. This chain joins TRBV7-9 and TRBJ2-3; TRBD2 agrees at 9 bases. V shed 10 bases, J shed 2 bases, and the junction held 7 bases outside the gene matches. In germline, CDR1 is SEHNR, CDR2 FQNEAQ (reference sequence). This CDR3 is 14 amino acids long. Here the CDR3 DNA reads TGTGCCACCCGGCGGGGGGGTACCACAGATACGCAGTATTTT. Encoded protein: CATRRGGTTDTQYF.

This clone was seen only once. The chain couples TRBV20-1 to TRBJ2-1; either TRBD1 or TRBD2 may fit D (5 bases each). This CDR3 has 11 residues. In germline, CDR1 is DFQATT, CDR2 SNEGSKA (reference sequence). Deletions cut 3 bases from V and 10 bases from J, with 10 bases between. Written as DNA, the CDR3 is TGCAGTGCTAGCGGGACCCGAGAGCAGTTCTTC. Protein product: CSASGTREQFF.

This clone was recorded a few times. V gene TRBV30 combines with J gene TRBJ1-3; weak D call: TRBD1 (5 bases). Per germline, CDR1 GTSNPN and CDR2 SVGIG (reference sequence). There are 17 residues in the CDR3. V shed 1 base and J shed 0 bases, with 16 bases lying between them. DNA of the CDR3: TGTGCCTGGAGTGCCTCAAGGGGCTCCCTCTCTGGAAACACCATATATTTT. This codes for CAWSASRGSLSGNTIYF.

The CDR3 loop is CSCGLIGQQFF. Written as DNA, the CDR3 is TGCAGCTGCGGACTGATCGGTCAGCAGTTCTTC. This sequence joins TRBV29-1 and TRBJ2-1; possible D gene TRBD2, 5 bases. This CDR3 comprises 11 residues. The ends were cut back, 8 bases at V and 11 bases at J, with 16 bases in the middle. CDR1 SQVTM and CDR2 ANQGSEA come from the germline V gene.

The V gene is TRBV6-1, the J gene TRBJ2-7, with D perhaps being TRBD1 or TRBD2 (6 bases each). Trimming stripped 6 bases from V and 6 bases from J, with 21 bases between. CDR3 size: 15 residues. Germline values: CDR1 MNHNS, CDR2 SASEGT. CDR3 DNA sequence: TGTGCCAGCAGCGCAAATCTCCGGGGGCCGGGCGAGCAGTACTTC. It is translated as CASSANLRGPGEQYF.

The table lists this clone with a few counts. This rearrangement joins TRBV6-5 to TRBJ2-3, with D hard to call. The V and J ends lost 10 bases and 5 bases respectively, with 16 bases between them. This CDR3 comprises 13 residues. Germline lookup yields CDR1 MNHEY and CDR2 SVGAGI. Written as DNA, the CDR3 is TGTGCCATTGGCGGAACCGAGAGAGATACGCAGTATTTT. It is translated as CAIGGTERDTQYF.

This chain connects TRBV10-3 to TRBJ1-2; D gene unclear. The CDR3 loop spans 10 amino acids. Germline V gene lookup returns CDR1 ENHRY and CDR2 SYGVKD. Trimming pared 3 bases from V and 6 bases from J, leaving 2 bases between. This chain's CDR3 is CAISENGYTF. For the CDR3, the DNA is TGTGCCATCAGTGAAAATGGCTACACCTTC.

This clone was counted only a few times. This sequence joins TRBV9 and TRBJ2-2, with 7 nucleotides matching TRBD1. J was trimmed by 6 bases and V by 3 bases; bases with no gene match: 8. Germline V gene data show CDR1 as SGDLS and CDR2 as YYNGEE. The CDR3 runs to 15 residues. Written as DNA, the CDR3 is TGTGCCAGCAGCGCTCCGGGACAGTGGTCCGGGGAGCTGTTTTTT. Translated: CASSAPGQWSGELFF.

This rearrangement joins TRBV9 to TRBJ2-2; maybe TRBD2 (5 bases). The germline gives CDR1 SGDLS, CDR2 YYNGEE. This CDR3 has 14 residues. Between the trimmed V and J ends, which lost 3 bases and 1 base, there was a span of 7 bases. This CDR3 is CASSALGNTGELFF. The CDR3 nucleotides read TGTGCCAGCAGCGCACTAGGGAACACCGGGGAGCTGTTTTTT.

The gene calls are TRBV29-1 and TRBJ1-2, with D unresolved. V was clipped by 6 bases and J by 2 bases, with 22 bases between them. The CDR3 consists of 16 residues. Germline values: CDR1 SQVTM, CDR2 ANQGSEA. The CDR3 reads CSVAPGPDSRNYGYTF. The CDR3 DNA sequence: TGCAGCGTCGCCCCCGGGCCGGATAGCAGAAACTATGGCTACACCTTC.

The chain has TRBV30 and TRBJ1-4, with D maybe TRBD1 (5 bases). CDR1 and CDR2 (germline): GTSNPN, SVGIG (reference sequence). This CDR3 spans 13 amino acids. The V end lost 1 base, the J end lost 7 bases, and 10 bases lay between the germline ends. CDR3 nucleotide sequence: TGTGCCTGGAGTGCATACGGGGGTGAAAAACTGTTTTTT. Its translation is CAWSAYGGEKLFF.

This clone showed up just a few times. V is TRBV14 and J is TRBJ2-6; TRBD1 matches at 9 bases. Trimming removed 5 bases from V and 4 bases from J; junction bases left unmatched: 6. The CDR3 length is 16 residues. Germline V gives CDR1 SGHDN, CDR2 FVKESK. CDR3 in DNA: TGTGCCAGCAGCAACAGGGGGCGTGGAGGGGCCAACGTCCTGACTTTC. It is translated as CASSNRGRGGANVLTF.

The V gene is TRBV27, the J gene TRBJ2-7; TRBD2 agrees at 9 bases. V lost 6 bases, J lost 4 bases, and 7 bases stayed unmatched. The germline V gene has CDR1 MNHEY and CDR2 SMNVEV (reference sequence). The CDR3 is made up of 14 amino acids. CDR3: CASSVSGSIYEQYF. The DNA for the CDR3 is TGTGCCAGCAGCGTTAGCGGGAGTATTTACGAGCAGTACTTC.

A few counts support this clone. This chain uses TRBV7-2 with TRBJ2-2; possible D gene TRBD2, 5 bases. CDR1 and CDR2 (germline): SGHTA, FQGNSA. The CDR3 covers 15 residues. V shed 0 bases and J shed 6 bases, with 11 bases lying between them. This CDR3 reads CASSLAHGGPGELFF. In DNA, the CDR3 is TGTGCCAGCAGCTTAGCTCATGGAGGACCCGGGGAGCTGTTTTTT.

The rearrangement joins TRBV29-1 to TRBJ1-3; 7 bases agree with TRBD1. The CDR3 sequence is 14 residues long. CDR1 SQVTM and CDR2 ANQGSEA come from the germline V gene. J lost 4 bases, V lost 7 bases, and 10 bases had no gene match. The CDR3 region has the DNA TGCAGCGGTACCACAGGGGCGCAAGGAAACACCATATATTTT. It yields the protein CSGTTGAQGNTIYF.

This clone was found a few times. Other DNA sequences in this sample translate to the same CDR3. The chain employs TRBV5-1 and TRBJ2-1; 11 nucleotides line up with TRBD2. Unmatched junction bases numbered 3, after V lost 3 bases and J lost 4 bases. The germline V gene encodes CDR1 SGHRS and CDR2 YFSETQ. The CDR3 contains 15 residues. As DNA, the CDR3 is TGCGCCAGCAGCTCAACTAGCGGGAGTTACAATGAGCAGTTCTTC. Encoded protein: CASSSTSGSYNEQFF.

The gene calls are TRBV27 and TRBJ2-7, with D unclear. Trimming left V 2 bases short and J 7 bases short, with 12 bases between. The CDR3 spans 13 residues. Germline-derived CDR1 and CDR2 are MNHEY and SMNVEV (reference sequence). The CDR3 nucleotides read TGTGCCAGCAGTTTACATGACCAGTGGGAGCAGTACTTC. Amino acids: CASSLHDQWEQYF.

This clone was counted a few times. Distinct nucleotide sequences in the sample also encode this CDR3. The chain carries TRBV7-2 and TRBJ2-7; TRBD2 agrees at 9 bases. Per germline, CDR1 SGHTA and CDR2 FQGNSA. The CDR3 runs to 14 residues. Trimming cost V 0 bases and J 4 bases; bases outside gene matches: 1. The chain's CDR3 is CASSLASGSYEQYF. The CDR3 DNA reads TGTGCCAGCAGCTTAGCTAGCGGGAGTTACGAGCAGTACTTC.